Sequencing of this T cell receptor beta chain was carried out in a study of blood T cell repertoires in COVID-19 (dated by TCRdb to 2018 to 2021). General notes on the study: Samples covering the acute and convalescent phases of COVID-19 were provided by collaborators in the United States, Italy and Spain. Deeply sampled blood TCRbeta repertoires from subjects exposed to, actively infected with, or recovered from COVID-19 were included in the dataset. The material from the prospective study consisted of cDNA or gDNA derived from T cells, B-cell-depleted T cells, or PBMCs. Samples came from the ongoing ImmuneRACE study (first 160 participants) plus 1,254 subjects from 6 global collaborators. A freely available public database, intended as a resource for researchers studying the immune response to SARS-CoV-2, is where the repertoires were released. Nearly every sample came with metadata listing a de-identified subject ID, COVID-19 status, age in years and sex. Where available, HLA class I and class II types were obtained from metadata supplied by the sample provider rather than from assay-based typing. What the research found in general, with its limitations: The quantity of clinical and demographic metadata differed by source and by participant and was supplied without curation.

Comment on this clone: No antigen is known for it. Base qualities are not at hand, and no much larger clone is one base apart.

Whole blood was collected in K2EDTA tubes by collaborating institutions according to the institutions' own protocols. For TCRbeta analysis, collaborator samples were shipped as frozen whole blood, as isolated PBMCs, or as DNA extracted from either sample type. TCRbeta CDR3 regions were amplified from genomic DNA using the immunoSEQ Assay, a bias-controlled multiplex PCR. The authors processed their data as follows. Nucleated cell counts per sample were estimated from amplification of reference gene primers within the assay. To quantify the absolute abundance of each unique TCRbeta CDR3 rearrangement, sequence reads were collapsed and filtered. Productive Simpson clonality was computed per sample as the square root of Simpson's diversity index over productive rearrangements. This immuneACCESS table, as held by TCRdb, lists in-frame sequences with V and J called but not all clones. Of the missing ones, under half trace to an unresolved V gene in checked studies; the others have no known cause. The V and J calls and clone size come from that table; D and trimming were worked out from the DNA. In all, the sample holds tens of thousands of clones, and about 82% of those were seen once. Together, the top ten hold 3% to 4% of the sample.

Cut back by 4 bases and 4 bases, the V and J ends lie 16 bases apart. The cysteine opens and the phenylalanine closes a CDR3 of 15 amino acids. The CDR3 DNA has 45 bases and is translated from base 1. CDR1 and CDR2, looked up from the germline V gene (reference sequence), are SGHNT and YYREEE. The chain is made from TRBV5-4 and TRBJ2-3; a weak D assignment points to TRBD2 (7 bases agree). The TCR sequence derives from a man aged 45-65 years with acute or convalescent COVID-19. Sequences were obtained from peripheral blood. In nucleotide form, the sequence is TGTGCCAGCAGCCCCGCAGGGGAGGGTGCAGATACGCAGTATTTT. This yields the protein CASSPAGEGADTQYF.